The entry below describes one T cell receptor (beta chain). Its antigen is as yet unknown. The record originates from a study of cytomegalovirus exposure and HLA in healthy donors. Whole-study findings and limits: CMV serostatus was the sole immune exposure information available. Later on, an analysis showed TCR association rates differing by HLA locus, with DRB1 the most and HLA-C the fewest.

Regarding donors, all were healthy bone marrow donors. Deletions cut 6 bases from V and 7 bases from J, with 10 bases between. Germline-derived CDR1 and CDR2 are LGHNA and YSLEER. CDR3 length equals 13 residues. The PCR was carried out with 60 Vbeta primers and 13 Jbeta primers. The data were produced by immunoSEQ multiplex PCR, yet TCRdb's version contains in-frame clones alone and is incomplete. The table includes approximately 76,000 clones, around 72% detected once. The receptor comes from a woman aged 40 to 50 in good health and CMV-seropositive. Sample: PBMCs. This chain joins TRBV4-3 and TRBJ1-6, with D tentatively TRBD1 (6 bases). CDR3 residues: CASREQGNSPLHF. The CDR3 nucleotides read TGCGCCAGCAGAGAACAGGGAAATTCACCCCTCCACTTT.